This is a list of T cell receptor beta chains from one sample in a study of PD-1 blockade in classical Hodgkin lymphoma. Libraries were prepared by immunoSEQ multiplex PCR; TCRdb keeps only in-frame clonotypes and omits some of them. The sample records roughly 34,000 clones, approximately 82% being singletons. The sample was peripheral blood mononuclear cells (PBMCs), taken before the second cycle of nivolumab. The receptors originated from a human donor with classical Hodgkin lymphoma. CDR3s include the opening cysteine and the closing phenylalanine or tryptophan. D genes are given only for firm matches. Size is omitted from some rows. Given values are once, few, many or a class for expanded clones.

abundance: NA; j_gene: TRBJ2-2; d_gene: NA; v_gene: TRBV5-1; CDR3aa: CASSPSVEGPNTGELFF; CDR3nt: TGCGCCAGCAGCCCCTCTGTGGAGGGTCCGAACACCGGGGAGCTGTTTTTT
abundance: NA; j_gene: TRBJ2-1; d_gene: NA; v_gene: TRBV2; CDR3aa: CASSRDQRNEQFF; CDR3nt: TGTGCCAGCAGCCGGGACCAAAGGAATGAGCAGTTCTTC
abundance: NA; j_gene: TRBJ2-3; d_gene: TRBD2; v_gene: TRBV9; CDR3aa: CARVMGLIRPPGNTQYF; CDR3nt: TGTGCCAGGGTTATGGGACTAATTCGACCTCCGGGAAATACGCAGTATTTT
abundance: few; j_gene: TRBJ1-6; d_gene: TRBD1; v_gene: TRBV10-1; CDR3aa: CASSPDRGDSPLHF; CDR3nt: TGCGCCAGCAGCCCGGACAGGGGAGATTCACCCCTCCACTTT
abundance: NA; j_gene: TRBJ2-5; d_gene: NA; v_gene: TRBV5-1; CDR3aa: CASSLDDGETQYF; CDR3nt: TGCGCCAGCAGCTTGGATGATGGGGAGACCCAGTACTTC
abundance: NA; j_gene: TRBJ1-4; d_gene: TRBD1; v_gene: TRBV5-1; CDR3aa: CASRDRFNEKLFF; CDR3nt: TGCGCCAGCAGGGACAGGTTTAATGAAAAACTGTTTTTT
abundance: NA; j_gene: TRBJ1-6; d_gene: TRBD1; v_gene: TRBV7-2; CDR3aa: CASSPTQGWDSPLHF; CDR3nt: TGTGCCAGCAGCCCGACACAGGGGTGGGATTCACCCCTCCACTTT
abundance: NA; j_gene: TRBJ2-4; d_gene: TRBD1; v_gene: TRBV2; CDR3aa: CASKGDRQGKNIQYF; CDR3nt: TGTGCCAGCAAAGGTGATCGACAGGGGAAAAACATTCAGTACTTC
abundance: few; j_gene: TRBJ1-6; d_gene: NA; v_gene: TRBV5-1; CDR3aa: CASSSSGEGSPLHF; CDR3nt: TGCGCCAGCTCCTCTTCAGGGGAGGGATCACCCCTCCACTTT
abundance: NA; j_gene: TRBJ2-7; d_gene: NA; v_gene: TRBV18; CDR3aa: CASSPLVRDPVRGQYF; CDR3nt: TGTGCCAGCTCACCCCTAGTTAGGGACCCTGTTCGGGGGCAGTACTTC
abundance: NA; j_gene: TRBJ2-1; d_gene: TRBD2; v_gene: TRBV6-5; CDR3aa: CASSRSGGGNEQFF; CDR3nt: TGTGCCAGCAGCCGTAGCGGGGGGGGAAATGAGCAGTTCTTC
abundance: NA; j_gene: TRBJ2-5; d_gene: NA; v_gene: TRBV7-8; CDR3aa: CASSLGEQETQYF; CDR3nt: TGTGCCAGCAGCCTAGGGGAGCAGGAGACCCAGTACTTC
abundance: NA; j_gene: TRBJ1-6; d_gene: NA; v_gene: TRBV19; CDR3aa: CASSIGTGGDSPLHF; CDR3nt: TGTGCCAGTAGTATAGGGACGGGTGGTGATTCACCCCTCCACTTT
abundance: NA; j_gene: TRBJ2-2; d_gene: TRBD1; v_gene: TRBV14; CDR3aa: CASSPDRGLGTGELFF; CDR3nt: TGTGCCAGCAGCCCTGACAGGGGGCTTGGCACCGGGGAGCTGTTTTTT
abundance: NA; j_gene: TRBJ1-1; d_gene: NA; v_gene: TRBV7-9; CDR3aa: CASSQGQGMETEAFF; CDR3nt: TGTGCCAGCAGCCAAGGCCAGGGTATGGAAACTGAAGCTTTCTTT
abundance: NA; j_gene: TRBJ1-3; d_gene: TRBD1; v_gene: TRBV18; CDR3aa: CASSTGDQLFF; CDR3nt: TGTGCCAGCTCAACAGGGGATCAACTTTTTTTT
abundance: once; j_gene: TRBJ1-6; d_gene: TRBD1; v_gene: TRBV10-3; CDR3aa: CAIMDRDSPLHF; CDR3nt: TGTGCCATCATGGACAGGGATTCACCCCTCCACTTT
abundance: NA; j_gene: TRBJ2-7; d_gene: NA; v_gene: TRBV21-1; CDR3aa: CASSKAAGF; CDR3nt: TGTGCCAGCAGCAAAGCCGCCGGGTTC
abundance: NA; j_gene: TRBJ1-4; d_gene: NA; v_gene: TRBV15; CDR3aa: CATSRALGEKLFF; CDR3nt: TGTGCCACCAGCAGGGCACTCGGGGAAAAACTGTTTTTT
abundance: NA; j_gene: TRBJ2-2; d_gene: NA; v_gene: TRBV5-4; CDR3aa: CASRSWGRVADGELFF; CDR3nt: TGTGCCAGCAGGTCGTGGGGGCGGGTCGCGGACGGGGAGCTGTTTTTT
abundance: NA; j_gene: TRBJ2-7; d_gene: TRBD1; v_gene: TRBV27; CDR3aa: CASSASMTGMGDEQYF; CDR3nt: TGTGCCAGCAGTGCCTCGATGACAGGGATGGGCGACGAGCAGTACTTC
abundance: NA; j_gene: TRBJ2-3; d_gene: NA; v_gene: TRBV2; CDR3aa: CASSLNGQGSTDTQYF; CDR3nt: TGTGCCAGCAGTCTGAACGGCCAGGGGAGCACAGATACGCAGTATTTT
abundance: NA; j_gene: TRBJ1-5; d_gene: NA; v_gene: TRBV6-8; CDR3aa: CASSHRDRISNQPQHF; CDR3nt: TGTGCCAGCAGTCACCGGGACCGCATTAGCAATCAGCCCCAGCATTTT
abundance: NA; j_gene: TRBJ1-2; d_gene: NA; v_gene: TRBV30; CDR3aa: CAWSLLLYGYTF; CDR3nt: TGTGCCTGGAGTCTTTTGCTCTATGGCTACACCTTC
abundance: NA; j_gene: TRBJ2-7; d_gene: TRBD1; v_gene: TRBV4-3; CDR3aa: CASSQDRQGAYEQYF; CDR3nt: TGCGCCAGCAGCCAAGATCGACAGGGGGCCTACGAGCAGTACTTC
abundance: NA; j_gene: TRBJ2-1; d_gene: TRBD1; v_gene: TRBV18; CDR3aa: CASSPTPAGQGSDEQFF; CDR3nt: TGTGCCAGCTCACCAACTCCGGCGGGACAGGGGTCGGATGAGCAGTTCTTC
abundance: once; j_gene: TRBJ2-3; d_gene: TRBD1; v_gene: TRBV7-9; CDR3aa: CASSPDWDRGLTDTQYF; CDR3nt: TGTGCCAGCAGCCCCGATTGGGACAGGGGTTTAACAGATACGCAGTATTTT
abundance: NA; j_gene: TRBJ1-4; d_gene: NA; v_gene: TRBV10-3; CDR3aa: CAISTTGFRTNEKLFF; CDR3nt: TGTGCCATCAGTACAACAGGGTTTAGGACTAATGAAAAACTGTTTTTT
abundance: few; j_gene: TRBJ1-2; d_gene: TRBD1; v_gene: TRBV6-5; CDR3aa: CASSVTTGDYGYTF; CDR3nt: TGTGCCAGCAGTGTAACGACAGGGGACTATGGCTACACCTTC
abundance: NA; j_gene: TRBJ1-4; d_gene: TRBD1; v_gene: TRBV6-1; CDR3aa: CASSEYRGRENEKLFF; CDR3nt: TGTGCCAGCAGTGAATACAGGGGGCGGGAGAATGAAAAACTGTTTTTT
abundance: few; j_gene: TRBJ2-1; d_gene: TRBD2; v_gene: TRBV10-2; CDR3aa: CASSSGGVYNEQFF; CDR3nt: TGCGCCAGCAGTAGCGGGGGGGTTTACAATGAGCAGTTCTTC
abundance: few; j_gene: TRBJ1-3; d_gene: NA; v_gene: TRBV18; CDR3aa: CASSPVGAGNTIYF; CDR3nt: TGTGCCAGCTCACCCGTAGGGGCTGGAAACACCATATATTTT
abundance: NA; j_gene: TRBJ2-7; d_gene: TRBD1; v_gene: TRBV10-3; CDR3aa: CATVDRGLEQYF; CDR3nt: TGTGCCACCGTTGACAGGGGGCTCGAGCAGTACTTC
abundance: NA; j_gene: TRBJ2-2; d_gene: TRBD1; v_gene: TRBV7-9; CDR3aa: CASSAWTGGHTGELFF; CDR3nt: TGTGCCAGCAGCGCCTGGACAGGGGGTCACACCGGGGAGCTGTTTTTT
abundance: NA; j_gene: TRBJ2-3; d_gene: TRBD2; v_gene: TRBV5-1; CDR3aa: CASSLGTTLKDTQYF; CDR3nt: TGCGCCAGCAGCCTTGGGACTACCCTCAAAGATACGCAGTATTTT
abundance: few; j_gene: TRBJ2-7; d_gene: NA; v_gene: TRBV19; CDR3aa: CASSIGGTVGEQYF; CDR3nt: TGTGCCAGTAGTATAGGGGGGACGGTGGGCGAGCAGTACTTC
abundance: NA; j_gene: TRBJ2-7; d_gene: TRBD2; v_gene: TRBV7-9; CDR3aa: CASSLAGGNQQYF; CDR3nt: TGTGCCAGCAGCTTAGCGGGGGGGAACCAACAGTACTTC
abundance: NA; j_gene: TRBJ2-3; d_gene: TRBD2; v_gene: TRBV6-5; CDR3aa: CASSPAGGRTDTQYF; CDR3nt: TGTGCCAGCAGTCCAGCGGGGGGGCGGACAGATACGCAGTATTTT
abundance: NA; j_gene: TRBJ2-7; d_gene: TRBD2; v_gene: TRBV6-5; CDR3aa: CASSPGTTYEQYF; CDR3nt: TGTGCCAGCAGCCCCGGGACTACCTACGAGCAGTACTTC
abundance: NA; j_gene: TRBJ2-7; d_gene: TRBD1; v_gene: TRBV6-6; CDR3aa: CASRNEGRGQYEQYF; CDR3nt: TGTGCCAGCAGAAATGAGGGCAGGGGGCAGTACGAGCAGTACTTC
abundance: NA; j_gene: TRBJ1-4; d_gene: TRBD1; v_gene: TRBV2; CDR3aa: CASRRPGQGREKLFF; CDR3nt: TGTGCCAGCAGGCGCCCGGGACAGGGTAGGGAAAAACTGTTTTTT
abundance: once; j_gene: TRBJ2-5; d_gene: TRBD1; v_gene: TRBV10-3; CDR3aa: CAISEDRGSETQYF; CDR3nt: TGTGCCATCAGTGAAGACAGGGGGTCAGAGACCCAGTACTTC
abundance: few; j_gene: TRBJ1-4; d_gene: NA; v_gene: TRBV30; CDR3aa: CAWSVGGYEKLFF; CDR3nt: TGTGCCTGGAGTGTAGGGGGGTATGAAAAACTGTTTTTT
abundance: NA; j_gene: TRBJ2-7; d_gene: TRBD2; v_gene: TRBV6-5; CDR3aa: CASSPGGAVNEQYF; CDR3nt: TGTGCCAGCAGCCCCGGGGGGGCAGTTAACGAGCAGTACTTC
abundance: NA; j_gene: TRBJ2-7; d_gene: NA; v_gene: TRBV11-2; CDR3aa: CASSLGSYEQYF; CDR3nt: TGTGCCAGCAGCTTAGGGTCCTACGAGCAGTACTTC
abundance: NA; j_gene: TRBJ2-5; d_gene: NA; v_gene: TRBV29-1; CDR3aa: CSVYAHGTETQYF; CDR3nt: TGCAGCGTTTATGCCCACGGGACCGAGACCCAGTACTTC
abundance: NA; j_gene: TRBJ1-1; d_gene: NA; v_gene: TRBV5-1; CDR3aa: CASSPRDPSTEAFF; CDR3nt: TGCGCCAGCAGCCCACGGGACCCTTCGACTGAAGCTTTCTTT
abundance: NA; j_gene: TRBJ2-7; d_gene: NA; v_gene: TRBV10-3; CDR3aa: CAIGTYTREQYF; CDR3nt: TGTGCCATCGGGACATACACGCGGGAGCAGTACTTC
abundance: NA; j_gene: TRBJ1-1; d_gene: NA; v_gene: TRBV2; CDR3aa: CASSEDRMNTEAFF; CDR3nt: TGTGCCAGCAGTGAAGACAGGATGAACACTGAAGCTTTCTTT
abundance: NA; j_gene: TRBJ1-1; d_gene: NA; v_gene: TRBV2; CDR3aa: CASSPEVHTEAFF; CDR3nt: TGTGCCAGCAGTCCCGAGGTTCACACTGAAGCTTTCTTT
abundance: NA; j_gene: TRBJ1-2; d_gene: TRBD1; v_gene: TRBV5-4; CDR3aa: CASSLGAGDSYGYTF; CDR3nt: TGTGCCAGCAGCTTGGGGGCCGGGGACAGCTATGGCTACACCTTC
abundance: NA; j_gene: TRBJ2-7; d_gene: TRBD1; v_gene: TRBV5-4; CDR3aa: CASSVDARDRGGEQYF; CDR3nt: TGTGCCAGCAGCGTTGATGCCCGGGACAGGGGGGGCGAGCAGTACTTC